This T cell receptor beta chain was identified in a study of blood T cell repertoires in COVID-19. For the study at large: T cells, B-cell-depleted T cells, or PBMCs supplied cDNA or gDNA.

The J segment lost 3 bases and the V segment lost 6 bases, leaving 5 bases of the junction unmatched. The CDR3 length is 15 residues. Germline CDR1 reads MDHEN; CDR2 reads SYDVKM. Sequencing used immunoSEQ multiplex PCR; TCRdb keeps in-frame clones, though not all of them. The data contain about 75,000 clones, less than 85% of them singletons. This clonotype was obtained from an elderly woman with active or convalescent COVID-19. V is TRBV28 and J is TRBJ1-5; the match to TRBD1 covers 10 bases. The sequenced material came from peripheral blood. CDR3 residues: CASRRDRGYNQPQHF. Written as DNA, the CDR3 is TGTGCCAGCAGGCGGGACAGGGGCTACAATCAGCCCCAGCATTTT.